These 18 T cell receptor beta chains were all obtained from the same sample, sequenced in a study of blood T cells in healthy people across ages. Next came a second PCR, run for about 7 to 12 cycles, which used a sample-barcoded 5' primer along with a J-beta primer mix. TCRdb re-called the 5' RACE reads through MiXCR, storing one row per CDR3 protein. Among hundreds of thousands of distinct CDR3 sequences listed, 20% to 30% were seen once. These data were also filed under a second study, of T cells of mothers and their children.

The sample taken for sequencing was blood. The receptor source for this set is a boy younger than 18 in good health.

Worth noting for this clonotype: One junction end disagrees with the germline gene, perhaps due to a read error. The V gene is TRBV28, the J gene TRBJ2-5; D is perhaps TRBD2 (6 bases). Germline V CDR1 and CDR2: MDHEN, SYDVKM. This CDR3 has 12 residues. CDR3 nucleotides: TGTGCCAGCAGGTTATTTGGACGGGAGCAGTACTTC. Translation gives CASRLFGREQYF.

This chain links TRBV7-2 with TRBJ1-4; TRBD1 agrees at 9 bases. This CDR3 is built from 14 residues. The germline gives CDR1 SGHTA, CDR2 FQGNSA. V was clipped by 5 bases and J by 10 bases; unmatched bases: 8. CDR3: CASSDRDRVGKLFF. The DNA for the CDR3 is TGTGCCAGCAGCGACCGGGACAGGGTAGGAAAACTGTTTTTT.

To note about this clonotype: As the CDR3 is not closed by the conserved phenylalanine or tryptophan, this likely results from a read error. This sequence joins TRBV2 and TRBJ2-7; D may be TRBD1 or TRBD2 (6 bases each). The end of the DNA fits TRBJ2-1 better, so the J call may be wrong. The CDR3 is made up of 15 amino acids. Germline CDR1 is SNHLY and CDR2 is FYNNEI. CDR3 region: CASSRGTSSYNEQFS. CDR3 nucleotides: TGTGCCAGCAGCCGCGGGACAAGTAGCTACAATGAGCAGTTCTCC.

This clonotype was seen a few times. The chain recombines TRBV18 with TRBJ1-6, with unresolved D. The V end lost 5 bases, the J end lost 7 bases, and 15 bases lay between the germline ends. The CDR3 sequence is 15 residues long. The V gene's germline CDR1 is KGHSH and CDR2 LQKENI. The CDR3, as DNA: TGTGCCAGCTCAACATCAGACCTGGGGAATTCACCCCTCCACTTT. Its translation is CASSTSDLGNSPLHF.

This sequence joins TRBV14 and TRBJ2-7; D gene ambiguous. This CDR3 comprises 13 residues. The germline V and J ends were trimmed by 4 bases and 6 bases, with 13 bases remaining between them. Germline loops: CDR1 SGHDN, CDR2 FVKESK. As DNA, the CDR3 is TGTGCCAGCAGCCCCGAGTCCACCTGCGAGCAGTACTTC. It yields the protein CASSPESTCEQYF. Full variable domain (rest looked up from reference TRBV14 and TRBJ2-7): EAGVTQFPSHSVIEKGQTVTLRCDPISGHDNLYWYRRVMGKEIKFLLHFVKESKQDESGMPNNRFLAERTGGTYSTLKVQPAELEDSGVYFCASSPESTCEQYFGPGTRLTVT.

This clonotype turned up a few times. The chain couples TRBV27 to TRBJ2-4; the D gene is possibly TRBD1 (7 bases). The V and J ends lost 6 bases and 0 bases respectively, with 12 bases between them. The CDR3 runs to 15 residues. Germline lookup yields CDR1 MNHEY and CDR2 SMNVEV (reference sequence). DNA for the CDR3: TGTGCCAGCAGGCGGGACAGATTAGCCAAAAACATTCAGTACTTC. Protein: CASRRDRLAKNIQYF.

The CDR3 region is CSARVDLSYEQYF. CDR3 sequence (DNA): TGCAGTGCTAGAGTGGATCTATCCTACGAGCAGTACTTC. The chain combines TRBV20-1 with TRBJ2-7; D uncertain. The germline V gene has CDR1 DFQATT and CDR2 SNEGSKA (reference sequence). The CDR3 spans 13 residues. Trimming stripped 1 base from V and 1 base from J, with 8 bases between.

This clonotype was observed a few times. This chain links TRBV28 with TRBJ2-5; D may be TRBD2 (7 bases). The length of the CDR3 is 14 residues. CDR1 is MDHEN, CDR2 SYDVKM, per germline. Trimming took off 8 bases at V and 5 bases at J, with 18 bases between the two ends. CDR3 sequence: CASATSGGAETQYF. DNA of the CDR3: TGTGCCAGCGCGACTAGTGGGGGGGCGGAGACCCAGTACTTC. The variable domain in full, with the rest retrieved from reference TRBV28 and TRBJ2-5, is DVKVTQSSRYLVKRTGEKVFLECVQDMDHENMFWYRQDPGLGLRLIYFSYDVKMKEKGDIPEGYSVSREKKERFSLILESASTNQTSMYLCASATSGGAETQYFGPGTRLLVL.

V usage is TRBV12-3 or TRBV12-4 and J usage is TRBJ1-5, with 10 bases that match TRBD1. CDR3 length: 13 residues. Unmatched junction bases numbered 6, after V lost 11 bases and J lost 5 bases. The CDR3 region is CASGQGTYQPQHF. In DNA form, the CDR3 reads TGTGCCTCGGGACAGGGGACCTATCAGCCCCAGCATTTT.

The rearrangement joins TRBV9 to TRBJ1-1; TRBD1 is a possible D gene (5 bases). V was cut by 0 bases and J by 3 bases, with 9 bases left in between. CDR3 length equals 14 residues. CDR1 and CDR2 (germline): SGDLS, YYNGEE. CDR3 residues: CASSVGGEDTEAFF. In DNA, the CDR3 is TGTGCCAGCAGCGTAGGGGGGGAAGACACTGAAGCTTTCTTT. Variable domain in full (rest from reference TRBV9 and TRBJ1-1): DSGVTQTPKHLITATGQRVTLRCSPRSGDLSVYWYQQSLDQGLQFLIQYYNGEERAKGNILERFSAQQFPDLHSELNLSSLELGDSALYFCASSVGGEDTEAFFGQGTRLTVV.

The chain carries TRBV28 and TRBJ2-7; tentatively, D is TRBD1 (5 bases). The CDR3 loop spans 17 amino acids. Per germline, CDR1 MDHEN and CDR2 SYDVKM. The V and J ends lost 6 bases and 4 bases respectively, with 25 bases between them. The CDR3 nucleotides are TGTGCCAGCAGCTTCGGTTTCGTCGCAGGGAAAAGGTACGAGCAGTACTTC. Translation: CASSFGFVAGKRYEQYF.

The chain recombines TRBV3-1 with TRBJ2-5, with 9 positions matching TRBD2. The DNA end lines up better with TRBJ2-1; the J call may be wrong. Germline V CDR1 and CDR2: LGHDT, YNNKEL (reference sequence). CDR3 size: 14 residues. The chain's CDR3 is CASSQGERGVEQFF. The DNA for the CDR3 is TGTGCCAGCAGCCAGGGGGAGCGGGGGGTTGAGCAGTTCTTC.

In DNA, the CDR3 is TGTGCCAGCAGCTCCGGACAGCCCTCTGAAGCTTTCTTT. Protein product: CASSSGQPSEAFF. The chain has TRBV3-1 and TRBJ1-1; TRBD1 might be the D (6 bases). V was trimmed by 5 bases and J by 6 bases, leaving 13 bases between them. CDR1 is LGHDT and CDR2 is YNNKEL in the germline V gene (reference sequence). The CDR3 runs 13 residues.

This clonotype turned up a few times. The chain couples TRBV9 to TRBJ2-1, with 7 bases lining up with TRBD2. CDR3 length: 15 residues. V was clipped by 0 bases and J by 9 bases; unmatched bases: 9. CDR1 and CDR2 from the germline V gene are SGDLS and YYNGEE. In nucleotides, the CDR3 is TGTGCCAGCAGCGTAGCAAGTCGGGTAGCGGGTGAGCAGTTCTTC. Translated, it gives CASSVASRVAGEQFF.

V usage is TRBV2 and J usage is TRBJ2-7, with D perhaps matching TRBD1 (5 bases). Germline CDR1 and CDR2: SNHLY and FYNNEI. V was shortened by 4 bases and J by 9 bases, with 22 bases between the two germline ends. CDR3 length equals 15 residues. CDR3 protein: CASSGRQSTLPGQYF. The CDR3 DNA sequence: TGTGCCAGCAGTGGGCGACAGAGTACTCTACCTGGGCAGTACTTC.

The rearrangement uses TRBV5-1 and TRBJ1-4, with 12 positions matching TRBD1. Germline V gene sequence: CDR1 SGHRS, CDR2 YFSETQ. The V segment lost 3 bases and the J segment 7 bases; nucleotides outside the gene matches: 7. The CDR3 runs 16 residues. The CDR3 DNA reads as TGCGCCAGCAGCTCTGCCCGGGACAGGGGGCGTGAAAAACTGTTTTTT. Translating it yields CASSSARDRGREKLFF.

This chain links TRBV28 with TRBJ2-6; 9 bases are a match to TRBD2. V shed 6 bases and J 0 bases; nucleotides not matched to a gene: 12. Germline assignment: CDR1 MDHEN and CDR2 SYDVKM. CDR3 length: 19 amino acids. The CDR3 DNA is TGTGCCAGCAGGCATAGACTAGCGGAAAGAGGCTCTGGGGCCAACGTCCTGACTTTC. Encoded protein: CASRHRLAERGSGANVLTF.

Notes on this clonotype: Because it lacks the conserved phenylalanine or tryptophan at the end, this CDR3 is likely a read error. This chain links TRBV12-3 or TRBV12-4 with TRBJ1-2; TRBD1 might be the D (5 bases). V lost 1 base to trimming and J lost 6 bases, with 21 bases between them. This CDR3 spans 17 amino acids. CDR3 in amino acids: CASSLDGLQRGRDGYTL. The CDR3 DNA is TGTGCCAGCAGTTTAGACGGCCTACAGCGGGGGAGGGATGGCTACACCCTC.